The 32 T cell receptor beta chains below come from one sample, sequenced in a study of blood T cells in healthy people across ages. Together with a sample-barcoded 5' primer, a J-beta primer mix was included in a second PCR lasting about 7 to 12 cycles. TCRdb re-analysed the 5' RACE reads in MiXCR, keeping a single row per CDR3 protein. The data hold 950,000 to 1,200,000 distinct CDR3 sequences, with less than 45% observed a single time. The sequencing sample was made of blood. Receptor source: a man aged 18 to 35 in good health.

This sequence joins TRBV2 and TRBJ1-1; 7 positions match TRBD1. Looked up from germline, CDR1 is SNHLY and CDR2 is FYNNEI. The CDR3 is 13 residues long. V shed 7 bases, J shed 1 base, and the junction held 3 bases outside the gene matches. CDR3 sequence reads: CASIRDRNTEAFF. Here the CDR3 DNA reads TGTGCCAGCATTAGGGACAGGAACACTGAAGCTTTCTTT. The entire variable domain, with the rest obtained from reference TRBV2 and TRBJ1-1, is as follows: EPEVTQTPSHQVTQMGQEVILRCVPISNHLYFYWYRQILGQKVEFLVSFYNNEISEKSEIFDDQFSVERPDGSNFTLKIRSTKLEDSAMYFCASIRDRNTEAFFGQGTRLTVV.

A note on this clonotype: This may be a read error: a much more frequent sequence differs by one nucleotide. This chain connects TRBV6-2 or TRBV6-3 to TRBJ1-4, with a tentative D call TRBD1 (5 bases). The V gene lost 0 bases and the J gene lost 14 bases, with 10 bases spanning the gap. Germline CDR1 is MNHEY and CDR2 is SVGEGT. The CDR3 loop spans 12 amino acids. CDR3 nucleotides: TGTGCCAGCAGTTACTCGGCCGGGGGGCTGTTTTTT. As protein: CASSYSAGGLFF.

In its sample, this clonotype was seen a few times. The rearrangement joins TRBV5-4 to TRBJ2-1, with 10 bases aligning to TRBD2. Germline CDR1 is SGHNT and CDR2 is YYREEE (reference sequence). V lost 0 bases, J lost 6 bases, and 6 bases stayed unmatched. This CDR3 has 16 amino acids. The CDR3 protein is CASSLGGASGGNEQFF. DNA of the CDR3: TGTGCCAGCAGCTTGGGAGGGGCTAGCGGGGGCAATGAGCAGTTCTTC.

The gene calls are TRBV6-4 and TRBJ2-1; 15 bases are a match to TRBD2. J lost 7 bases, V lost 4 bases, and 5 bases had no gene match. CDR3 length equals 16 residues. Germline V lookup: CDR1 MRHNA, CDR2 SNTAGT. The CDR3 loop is CASSARTSGGANEQFF. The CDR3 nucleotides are TGTGCCAGCAGTGCAAGGACTAGCGGGGGGGCGAATGAGCAGTTCTTC.

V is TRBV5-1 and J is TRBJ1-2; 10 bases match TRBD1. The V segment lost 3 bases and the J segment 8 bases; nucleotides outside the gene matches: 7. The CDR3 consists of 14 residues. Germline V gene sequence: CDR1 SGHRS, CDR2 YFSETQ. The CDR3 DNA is TGCGCCAGCAGCTCGGGACAGGGGATAAAGGGCTACACCTTC. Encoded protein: CASSSGQGIKGYTF. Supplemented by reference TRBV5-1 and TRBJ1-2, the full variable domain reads KAGVTQTPRYLIKTRGQQVTLSCSPISGHRSVSWYQQTPGQGLQFLFEYFSETQRNKGNFPGRFSGRQFSNSRSEMNVSTLELGDSALYLCASSSGQGIKGYTFGSGTRLTVV.

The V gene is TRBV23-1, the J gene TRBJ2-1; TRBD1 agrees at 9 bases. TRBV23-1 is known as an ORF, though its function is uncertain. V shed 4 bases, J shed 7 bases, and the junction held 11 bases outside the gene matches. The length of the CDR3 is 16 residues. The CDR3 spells CASSPRDRGSDNEQFF. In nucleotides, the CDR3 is TGCGCCAGCAGTCCCCGCGACAGGGGGAGTGATAATGAGCAGTTCTTC.

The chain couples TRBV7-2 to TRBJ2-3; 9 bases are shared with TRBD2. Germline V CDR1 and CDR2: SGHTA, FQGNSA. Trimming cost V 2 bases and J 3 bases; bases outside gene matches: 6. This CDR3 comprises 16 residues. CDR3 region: CASSLFAGGLTDTQYF. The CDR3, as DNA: TGTGCCAGCAGCTTATTCGCGGGGGGGCTGACAGATACGCAGTATTTT.

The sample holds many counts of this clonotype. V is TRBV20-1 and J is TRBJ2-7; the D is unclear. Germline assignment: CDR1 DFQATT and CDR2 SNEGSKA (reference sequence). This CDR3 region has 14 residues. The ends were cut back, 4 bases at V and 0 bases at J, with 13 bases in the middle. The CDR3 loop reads CSATLTVSSYEQYF. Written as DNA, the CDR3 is TGCAGTGCTACTCTGACCGTCAGCTCCTACGAGCAGTACTTC.

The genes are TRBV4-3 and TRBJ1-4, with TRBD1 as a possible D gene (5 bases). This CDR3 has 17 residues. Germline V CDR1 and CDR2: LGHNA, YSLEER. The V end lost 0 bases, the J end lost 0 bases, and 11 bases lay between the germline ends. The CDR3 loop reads CASSQDLGQATNEKLFF. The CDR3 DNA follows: TGCGCCAGCAGCCAAGATCTGGGGCAGGCAACTAATGAAAAACTGTTTTTT.

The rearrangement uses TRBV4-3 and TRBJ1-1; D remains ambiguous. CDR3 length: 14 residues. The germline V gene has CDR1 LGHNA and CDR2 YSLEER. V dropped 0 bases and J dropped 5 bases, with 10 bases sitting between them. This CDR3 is CASSQDRPGTEAFF. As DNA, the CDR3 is TGCGCCAGCAGCCAAGATCGTCCGGGGACTGAAGCTTTCTTT.

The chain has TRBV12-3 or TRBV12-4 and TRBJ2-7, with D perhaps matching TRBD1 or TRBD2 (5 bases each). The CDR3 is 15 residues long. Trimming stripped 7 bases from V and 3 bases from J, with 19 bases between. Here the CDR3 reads CASNSGTPWIYEQYF. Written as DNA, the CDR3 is TGTGCCAGCAACTCCGGGACCCCGTGGATCTACGAGCAGTACTTC.

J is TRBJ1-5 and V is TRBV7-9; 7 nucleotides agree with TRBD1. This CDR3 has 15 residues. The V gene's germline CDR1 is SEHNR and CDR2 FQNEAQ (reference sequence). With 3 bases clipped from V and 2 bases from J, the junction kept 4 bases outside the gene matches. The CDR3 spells CASSLQGEGNQPQHF. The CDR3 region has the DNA TGTGCCAGCAGCTTGCAGGGGGAGGGCAATCAGCCCCAGCATTTT.

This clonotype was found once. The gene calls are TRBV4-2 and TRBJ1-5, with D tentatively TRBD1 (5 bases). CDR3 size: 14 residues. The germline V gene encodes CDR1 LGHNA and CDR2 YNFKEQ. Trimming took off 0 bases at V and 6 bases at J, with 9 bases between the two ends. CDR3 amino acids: CASSQETVSQPQHF. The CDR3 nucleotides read TGTGCCAGCAGCCAAGAGACAGTCAGTCAGCCCCAGCATTTT.

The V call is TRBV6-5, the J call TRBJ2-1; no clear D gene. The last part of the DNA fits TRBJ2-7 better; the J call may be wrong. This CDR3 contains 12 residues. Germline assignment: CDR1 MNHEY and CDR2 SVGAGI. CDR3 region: CATRPTAGEQYF. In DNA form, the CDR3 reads TGTGCCACCAGACCTACAGCTGGCGAGCAGTACTTC.

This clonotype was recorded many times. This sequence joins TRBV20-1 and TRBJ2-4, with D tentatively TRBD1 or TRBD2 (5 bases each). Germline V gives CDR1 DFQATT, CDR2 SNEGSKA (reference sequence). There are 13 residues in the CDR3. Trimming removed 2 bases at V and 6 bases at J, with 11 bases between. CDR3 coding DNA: TGCAGTGCTAGAAGGGACGGAAGAAACATTCAGTACTTC. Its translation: CSARRDGRNIQYF.

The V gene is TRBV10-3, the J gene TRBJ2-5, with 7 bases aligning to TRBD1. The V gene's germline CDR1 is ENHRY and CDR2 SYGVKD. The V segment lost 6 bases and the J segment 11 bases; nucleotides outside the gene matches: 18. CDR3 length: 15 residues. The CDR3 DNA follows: TGTGCCATCAGCTGGACAGGAAGCTCCTACAATGAGCAGTACTTC. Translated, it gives CAISWTGSSYNEQYF.

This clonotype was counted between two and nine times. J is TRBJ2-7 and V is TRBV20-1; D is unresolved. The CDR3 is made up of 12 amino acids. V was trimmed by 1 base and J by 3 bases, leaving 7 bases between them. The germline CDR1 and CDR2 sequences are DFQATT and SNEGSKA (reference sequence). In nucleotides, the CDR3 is TGCAGTGCTAGAGCCTCTTTCTACGAGCAGTACTTC. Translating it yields CSARASFYEQYF.

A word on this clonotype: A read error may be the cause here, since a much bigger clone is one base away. CDR3 loop: CASSRQAGGADTQYF. The CDR3 DNA reads TGTGCCAGCAGCCGGCAGGCAGGTGGGGCAGATACGCAGTATTTT. The V call is TRBV3-1, the J call TRBJ2-3, with D unclear. CDR1 and CDR2 from the germline V gene are LGHDT and YNNKEL (reference sequence). This CDR3 comprises 15 residues. Trimming took 4 bases from V and 4 from J, leaving 15 bases between them.

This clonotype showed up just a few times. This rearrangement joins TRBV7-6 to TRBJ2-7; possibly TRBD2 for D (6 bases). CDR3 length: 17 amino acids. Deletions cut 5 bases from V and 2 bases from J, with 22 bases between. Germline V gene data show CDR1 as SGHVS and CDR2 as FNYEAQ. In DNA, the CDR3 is TGTGCCAGCAGCGATTATTTAGGCGGGACGGCTCCCTACGAGCAGTACTTC. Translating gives CASSDYLGGTAPYEQYF.

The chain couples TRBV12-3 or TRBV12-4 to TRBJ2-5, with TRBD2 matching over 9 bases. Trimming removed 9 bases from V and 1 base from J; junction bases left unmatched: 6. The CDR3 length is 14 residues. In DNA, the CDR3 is TGTGCCAGTTATAGCGGGGGATTCCAAGAGACCCAGTACTTC. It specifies CASYSGGFQETQYF.

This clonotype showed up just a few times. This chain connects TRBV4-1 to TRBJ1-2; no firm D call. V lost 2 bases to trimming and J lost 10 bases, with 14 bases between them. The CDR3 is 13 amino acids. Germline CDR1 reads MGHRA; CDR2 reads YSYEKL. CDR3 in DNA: TGCGCCAGCAGCCAATGGCAGGACGAGGTCTACACCTTC. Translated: CASSQWQDEVYTF.

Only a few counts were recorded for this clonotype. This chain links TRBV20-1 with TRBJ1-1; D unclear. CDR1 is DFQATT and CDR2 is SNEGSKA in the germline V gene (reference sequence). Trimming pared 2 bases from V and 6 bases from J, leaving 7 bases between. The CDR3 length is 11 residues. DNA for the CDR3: TGCAGTGCTAGAAAGGGTCCTGAAGCTTTCTTT. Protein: CSARKGPEAFF.

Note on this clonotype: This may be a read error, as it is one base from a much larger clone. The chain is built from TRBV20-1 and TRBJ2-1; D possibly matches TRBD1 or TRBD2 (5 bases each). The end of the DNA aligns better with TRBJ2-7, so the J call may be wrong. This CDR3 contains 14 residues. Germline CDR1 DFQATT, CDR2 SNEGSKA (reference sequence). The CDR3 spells CSVAGRASYNEQYF. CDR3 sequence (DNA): TGCAGTGTCGCGGGCAGGGCCTCCTACAATGAGCAGTACTTC.

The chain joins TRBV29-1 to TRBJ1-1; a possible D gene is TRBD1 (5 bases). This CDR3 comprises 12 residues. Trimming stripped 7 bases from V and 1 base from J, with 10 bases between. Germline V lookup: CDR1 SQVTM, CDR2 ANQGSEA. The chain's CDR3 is CSAGHPNTEAFF. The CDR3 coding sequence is TGCAGCGCTGGACACCCGAACACTGAAGCTTTCTTT.

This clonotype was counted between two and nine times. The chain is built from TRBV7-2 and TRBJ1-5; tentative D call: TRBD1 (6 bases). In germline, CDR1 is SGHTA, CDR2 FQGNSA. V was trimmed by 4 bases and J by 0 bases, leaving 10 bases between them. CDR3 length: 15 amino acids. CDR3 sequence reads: CASSSTGYSNQPQHF. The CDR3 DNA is TGTGCCAGCAGCTCGACAGGATATAGCAATCAGCCCCAGCATTTT.

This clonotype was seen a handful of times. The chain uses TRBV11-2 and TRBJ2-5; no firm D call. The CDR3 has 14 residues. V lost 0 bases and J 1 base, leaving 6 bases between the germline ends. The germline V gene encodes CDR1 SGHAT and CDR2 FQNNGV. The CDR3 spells CASSLEKAQETQYF. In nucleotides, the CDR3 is TGTGCCAGCAGCTTAGAGAAAGCCCAAGAGACCCAGTACTTC.

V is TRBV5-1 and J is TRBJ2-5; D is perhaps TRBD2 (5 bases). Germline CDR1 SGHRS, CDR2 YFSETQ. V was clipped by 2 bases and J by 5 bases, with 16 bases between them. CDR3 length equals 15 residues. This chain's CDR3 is CASSLSWSGGETQYF. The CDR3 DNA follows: TGCGCCAGCAGCTTAAGCTGGAGCGGCGGGGAGACCCAGTACTTC.

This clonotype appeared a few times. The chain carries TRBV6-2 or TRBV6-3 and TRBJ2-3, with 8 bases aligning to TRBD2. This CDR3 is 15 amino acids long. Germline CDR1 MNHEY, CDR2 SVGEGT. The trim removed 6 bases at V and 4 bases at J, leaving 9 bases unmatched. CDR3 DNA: TGTGCCAGCAGCCTGTGGCGGGGGGCATCAGATACGCAGTATTTT. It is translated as CASSLWRGASDTQYF.

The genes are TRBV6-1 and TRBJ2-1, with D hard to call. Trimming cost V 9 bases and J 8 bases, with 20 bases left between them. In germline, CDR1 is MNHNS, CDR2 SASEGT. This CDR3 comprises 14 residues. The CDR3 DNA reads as TGTGCCAGTACCGGCGGCGGTACCTTCGATGAGCAGTTCTTC. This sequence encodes CASTGGGTFDEQFF.

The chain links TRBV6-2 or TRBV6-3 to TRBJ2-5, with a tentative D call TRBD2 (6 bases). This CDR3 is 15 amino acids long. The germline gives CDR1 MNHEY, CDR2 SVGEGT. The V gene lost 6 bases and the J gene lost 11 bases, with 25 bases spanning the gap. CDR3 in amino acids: CASSSGEAVYNEQYF. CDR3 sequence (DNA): TGTGCCAGCAGCTCCGGGGAGGCCGTATACAATGAGCAGTACTTC.

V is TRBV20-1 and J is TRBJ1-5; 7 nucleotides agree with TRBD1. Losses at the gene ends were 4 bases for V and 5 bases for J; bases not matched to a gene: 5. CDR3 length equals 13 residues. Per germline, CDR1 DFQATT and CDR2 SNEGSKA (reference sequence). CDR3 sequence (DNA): TGCAGTGCTACCCTCCAGGGGGATCAGCCCCAGCATTTT. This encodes CSATLQGDQPQHF.

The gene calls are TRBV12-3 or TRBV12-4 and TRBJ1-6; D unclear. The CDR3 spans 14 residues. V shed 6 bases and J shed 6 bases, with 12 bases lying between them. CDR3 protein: CASSPGRPNSPLHF. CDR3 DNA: TGTGCCAGCAGCCCCGGGCGCCCTAATTCACCCCTCCACTTT.